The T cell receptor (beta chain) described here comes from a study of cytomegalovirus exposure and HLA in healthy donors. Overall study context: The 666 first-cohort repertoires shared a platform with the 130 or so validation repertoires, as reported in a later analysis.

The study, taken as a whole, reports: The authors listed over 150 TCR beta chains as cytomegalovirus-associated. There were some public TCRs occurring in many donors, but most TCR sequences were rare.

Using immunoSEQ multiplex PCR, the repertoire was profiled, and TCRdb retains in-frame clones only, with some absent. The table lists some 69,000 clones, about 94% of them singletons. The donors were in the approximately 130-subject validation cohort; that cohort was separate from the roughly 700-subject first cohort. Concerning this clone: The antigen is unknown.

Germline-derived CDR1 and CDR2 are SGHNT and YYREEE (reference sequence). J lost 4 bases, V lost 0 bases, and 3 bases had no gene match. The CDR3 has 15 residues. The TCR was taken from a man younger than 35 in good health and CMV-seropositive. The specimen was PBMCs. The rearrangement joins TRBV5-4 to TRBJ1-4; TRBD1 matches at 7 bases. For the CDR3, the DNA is TGTGCCAGCAGCTTGGGGGGGACAGTTAATGAAAAACTGTTTTTT. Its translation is CASSLGGTVNEKLFF.